These T cell receptor beta chains were read from a single sample in a study of identical twins. TCRdb independently ran MiXCR on the 5' RACE reads; one entry per CDR3 protein. This sample has fewer than 900,000 distinct CDR3 sequences, with 21% found just once. These data are also associated with another study on T cells expressing NK-cell markers.

Source material: PBMCs. The receptor set was obtained from a young woman in good health. Both conserved end residues are part of each CDR3. D genes are given only for firm matches. A clone size is listed for some rows: how often the clone was seen (once, few, many), or a class if it is expanded.

v_call	j_call	clone_size	d_call	cdr3_aa	cdr3_nt
TRBV4-2	TRBJ2-1	-	TRBD2	CASSPAAGGSAYNEQFF	TGTGCCAGCAGCCCGGCCGCGGGAGGGTCTGCATACAATGAGCAGTTCTTC
TRBV20-1	TRBJ2-1	few	TRBD2	CSARFTSGFLNEQFF	TGCAGTGCTAGGTTTACTAGCGGATTTTTGAATGAGCAGTTCTTC
TRBV5-1	TRBJ2-3	-	TRBD1	CASRPLTGKADTQYF	TGCGCCAGCAGGCCCCTGACAGGGAAGGCAGATACGCAGTATTTT
TRBV6-1	TRBJ2-3	many	TRBD2	CASRFGLAHRTQYF	TGTGCCAGCAGATTCGGACTAGCGCACCGTACGCAGTATTTT
TRBV20-1	TRBJ2-7	few	TRBD1	CSATTGGHEQYF	TGCAGTGCCACGACAGGGGGACACGAGCAGTACTTC
TRBV20-1	TRBJ2-5	-	TRBD1	CSARGRDRETQYF	TGCAGTGCTAGAGGACGGGACAGAGAGACCCAGTACTTC
TRBV3-1	TRBJ1-1	-	-	CASSQSPLTPREAFF	TGTGCCAGCAGCCAAAGCCCACTAACTCCCCGGGAAGCTTTCTTT
TRBV9	TRBJ2-5	-	-	CASSVGGQGETQYF	TGTGCCAGCAGCGTAGGGGGGCAGGGGGAGACCCAGTACTTC
TRBV2	TRBJ2-1	many	TRBD1	CASLETGNEQFF	TGTGCCAGCCTGGAGACAGGGAATGAGCAGTTCTTC
TRBV7-3	TRBJ2-2	few	TRBD1	CASSPLYSGQGDTGELFF	TGTGCCAGCAGCCCGTTATATTCCGGACAGGGGGACACCGGGGAGCTGTTTTTT
TRBV29-1	TRBJ1-2	-	-	CSGNLQGGYTF	TGCAGCGGAAACCTACAGGGCGGGTACACCTTC
TRBV10-1	TRBJ2-1	few	-	CASSETYNEQFF	TGCGCCAGCAGTGAAACGTACAATGAGCAGTTCTTC
TRBV7-2	TRBJ2-7	many	-	CASSLDSTPSYEQYF	TGTGCCAGCAGCCTCGACTCTACTCCTTCCTACGAGCAGTACTTC
TRBV7-9	TRBJ1-4	once	-	CASSPKDAAGEKLFF	TGTGCCAGCAGCCCCAAGGACGCCGCCGGTGAAAAACTGTTTTTT
TRBV12-3/TRBV12-4	TRBJ2-1	-	-	CASSLSTMTDEQFF	TGTGCCAGCAGCCTTAGTACTATGACTGATGAGCAGTTCTTC
TRBV20-1	TRBJ2-7	few	TRBD1	CSARDTGTGTNEQYF	TGCAGTGCTAGAGACACCGGGACAGGGACCAACGAGCAGTACTTC
TRBV25-1	TRBJ2-1	-	-	CASRDSRNEQFF	TGTGCCAGCAGGGATTCGAGGAATGAGCAGTTCTTC
TRBV7-2	TRBJ2-3	-	TRBD1	CASSLGRQGFTDTQYF	TGTGCCAGCAGCTTAGGAAGACAGGGTTTCACAGATACGCAGTATTTT
TRBV6-5	TRBJ2-1	-	-	CASSYSAGTGEQFF	TGTGCCAGCAGTTACTCGGCGGGGACGGGTGAGCAGTTCTTC
TRBV20-1	TRBJ2-3	many	TRBD1	CSALFPGGYGTDTQYF	TGCAGTGCTCTGTTCCCAGGGGGCTATGGCACAGATACGCAGTATTTT
TRBV27	TRBJ1-1	few	-	CASRSVGGETEAFF	TGTGCCAGCAGATCTGTGGGGGGAGAGACTGAAGCTTTCTTT